This entry is about one T cell receptor (beta chain). The study ran its PCR with 60 Vbeta and 13 Jbeta primers. Measured with immunoSEQ multiplex PCR; TCRdb has only the in-frame clones, and not every one. The sample yields over 150,000 clones, of which the top ten take up 0.74%. This CDR3 has 15 residues. Germline loops: CDR1 LNHNV, CDR2 YYDKDF (reference sequence). After removal of 0 bases from V and 3 bases from J, the junction contained 5 bases not matched to a gene. This specimen belongs to a study of cytomegalovirus exposure and HLA in healthy donors. Sequencing input: PBMCs. This receptor was identified in a boy younger than 18 in good health and CMV-seronegative. The chain employs TRBV15 and TRBJ2-7; the match to TRBD2 covers 7 bases. The CDR3 DNA reads TGTGCCACCAGCAGAGAGGGCGGGAGAAGCTACGAGCAGTACTTC. Translated, it gives CATSREGGRSYEQYF.